The rows below give T cell receptor beta chains drawn from one sample of a study of control samples from healthy donors and cancer patients. Data came from immunoSEQ multiplex PCR; TCRdb stores just in-frame clones and leaves some out. In the table there are 40,000 to 50,000 clones, approximately 82% of which are singletons. Sequencing was carried out using blood. These receptors originate from a man between 60 and 75 years old in good health. The CDR3 runs from the conserved cysteine through the conserved F or W. D genes are given only for firm matches. Clone size is given for some rows only: seen once, a few or many times, or a class if the clone is expanded.

>TRBJ1-4|NA|NA|TRBV5-6
CASSFGALVEKLFF
TGTGCCAGCAGCTTCGGTGCGCTGGTTGAAAAACTGTTTTTT
>TRBJ2-3|NA|NA|TRBV27
CASSLSNRGGCTDTQYF
TGTGCCAGCAGTTTATCGAACAGGGGGGGTTGTACAGATACGCAGTATTTT
>TRBJ1-1|NA|NA|TRBV7-8
CASSLTGTLRNLNTEAFF
TGTGCCAGCAGCTTAACGGGAACCCTTCGAAACTTGAACACTGAAGCTTTCTTT
>TRBJ2-7|NA|NA|TRBV28
CATFTVAPYEQYF
TGTGCCACCTTCACGGTGGCCCCCTACGAGCAGTACTTC
>TRBJ2-6|NA|NA|TRBV5-5
CASSYPDSGANVLTF
TGTGCCAGCAGCTACCCCGACTCTGGGGCCAACGTCCTGACTTTC
>TRBJ2-1|NA|NA|TRBV7-9
CASSSRDPPGNEQFF
TGTGCCAGCAGCTCGCGGGACCCGCCAGGCAATGAGCAGTTCTTC
>TRBJ1-2|NA|TRBD1|TRBV6-5
CASSQDRSYGYTF
TGTGCCAGCAGTCAGGACAGGTCCTATGGCTACACCTTC
>TRBJ2-7|NA|NA|TRBV20-1
CSASLPKQGRAEQYF
TGCAGTGCTAGTCTCCCCAAACAGGGTCGCGCCGAGCAGTACTTC
>TRBJ1-2|NA|TRBD1|TRBV19
CASSDDRGPRRDGYTF
TGTGCCAGTAGTGATGACAGGGGCCCTCGTCGGGATGGCTACACCTTC
>TRBJ1-5|NA|NA|TRBV7-8
CASSLEHAQPQHF
TGTGCCAGCAGCTTAGAGCACGCACAGCCCCAGCATTTT
>TRBJ1-5|many|NA|TRBV30
CAWSLGLSNQPQHF
TGTGCCTGGAGCTTAGGGCTTAGCAATCAGCCCCAGCATTTT
>TRBJ2-1|NA|TRBD2|TRBV19
CASGLLAGVNEQFF
TGTGCCAGTGGGCTACTAGCGGGGGTAAATGAGCAGTTCTTC
>TRBJ1-3|NA|NA|TRBV28
CASREGGRTSGNTIYF
TGTGCCAGCAGGGAGGGAGGCAGAACCTCTGGAAACACCATATATTTT
>TRBJ2-1|NA|NA|TRBV5-1
CASSLGVISGQFF
TGCGCCAGCAGCTTGGGAGTGATATCGGGACAGTTCTTC
>TRBJ1-6|NA|NA|TRBV24-1
CATSENLGSPLHF
TGTGCCACCAGTGAGAACCTGGGTTCACCCCTCCACTTT
>TRBJ1-2|NA|NA|TRBV6-1
CASSEMTGGVGYTF
TGTGCCAGCAGTGAAATGACAGGAGGAGTTGGCTACACCTTC
>TRBJ2-2|NA|TRBD2|TRBV5-5
CASSPTSGTGELFF
TGTGCCAGCAGCCCGACTAGCGGGACCGGGGAGCTGTTTTTT
>TRBJ1-1|once|NA|TRBV4-3
CASSQGGANTEAFF
TGCGCCAGCAGCCAAGGGGGGGCGAACACTGAAGCTTTCTTT
>TRBJ2-7|NA|TRBD2|TRBV7-8
CASIKAGASSYEQYF
TGTGCCAGCATCAAAGCGGGAGCCAGCTCCTACGAGCAGTACTTC
>TRBJ2-1|NA|TRBD1|TRBV6-2/TRBV6-3
CASSSRRGLTSYNEQFF
TGTGCCAGCAGTTCCCGCAGGGGGCTTACCTCCTACAATGAGCAGTTCTTC